This T cell receptor (beta chain) originates from a study of T cell changes during pregnancy in multiple sclerosis. The germline gives CDR1 SGHNT, CDR2 YYREEE (reference sequence). The CDR3 has 16 amino acids. V lost 5 bases and J lost 3; bases outside the gene matches: 13. Profiling relied on immunoSEQ multiplex PCR, and the TCRdb table lists in-frame clones only, not all of them. The repertoire consists of roughly 84,000 clones, with around 95% occurring once and the leading ten covering 1.1% to 1.5%. The chain carries TRBV5-4 and TRBJ1-1; 7 bases agree with TRBD1. This receptor was taken from a female donor in good health, enrolled as a control in a pregnancy study. Sequenced material: peripheral blood, taken in the third trimester of pregnancy. The CDR3 reads CASRPRQGRLDTEAFF. The CDR3 DNA is TGTGCCAGCAGGCCTCGACAGGGTCGGTTGGACACTGAAGCTTTCTTT.